These 29 T cell receptor beta chains were all obtained from the same sample, sequenced in a study of T cell repertoires in cytomegalovirus infection. TCRdb analysed the reads with MiXCR anew, one entry per CDR3 protein. The table lists 300,000 or so distinct CDR3 sequences, 8% to 10% of them singletons. The sample consisted of PBMCs. All receptors derive from a human donor in good health (CMV status not recorded). Some clones in this sample may be carry-over from other donors' samples.

This clonotype turned up a few times. This rearrangement joins TRBV29-1 to TRBJ1-3, with D maybe TRBD1 (6 bases). The germline V gene encodes CDR1 SQVTM and CDR2 ANQGSEA. V lost 6 bases to trimming and J lost 4 bases, with 13 bases between them. The CDR3 covers 13 residues. CDR3 sequence reads: CSVRTGFGNTIYF. The CDR3 nucleotides read TGCAGCGTGCGAACAGGGTTCGGAAACACCATATATTTT.

This clonotype has a count of ten or more. The chain recombines TRBV7-2 with TRBJ1-4, with D perhaps matching TRBD1 (6 bases). The CDR3 totals 15 residues. Trimming left V 2 bases short and J 4 bases short, with 11 bases between. The germline gives CDR1 SGHTA, CDR2 FQGNSA. CDR3 region: CASSLQGSHNEKLFF. For the CDR3, the DNA is TGTGCCAGCAGCTTACAGGGGTCCCATAATGAAAAACTGTTTTTT.

In its sample, this clonotype was seen many times. The V and J genes are TRBV18 and TRBJ2-3; D is possibly TRBD1 or TRBD2 (5 bases each). Deletions cut 3 bases from V and 8 bases from J, with 15 bases between. The germline V gene has CDR1 KGHSH and CDR2 LQKENI. The CDR3 has 14 residues. The CDR3 nucleotides read TGTGCCAGCTCACCCGGGACCAGTGGGGGTACGCAGTATTTT. This translates into CASSPGTSGGTQYF.

The chain links TRBV20-1 to TRBJ2-7, with D unresolved. This CDR3 region has 12 residues. V was shortened by 5 bases and J by 1 base, with 9 bases between the two germline ends. CDR1 DFQATT and CDR2 SNEGSKA come from the germline V gene (reference sequence). This chain's CDR3 is CSAPLGSYEQYF. The CDR3, as DNA: TGCAGTGCTCCTCTGGGGTCCTACGAGCAGTACTTC.

This clonotype was seen at least ten times. The gene calls are TRBV7-9 and TRBJ2-1; D gene unclear. This CDR3 spans 13 amino acids. The ends were cut back, 3 bases at V and 7 bases at J, with 10 bases in the middle. Per the germline V gene, CDR1 is SEHNR and CDR2 is FQNEAQ (reference sequence). The CDR3 loop is CASSFGELNEQFF. CDR3 nucleotide sequence: TGTGCCAGCAGCTTCGGCGAGCTAAATGAGCAGTTCTTC.

At least ten counts were recorded for this clonotype. CDR3 nucleotide sequence: TGTGCCAGCAGCACCGGACAGAGTCAGGGCTACACCTTC. Translating it yields CASSTGQSQGYTF. The chain couples TRBV7-9 to TRBJ1-2, with D possibly matching TRBD1 (6 bases). The germline V and J ends were trimmed by 5 bases and 8 bases, with 15 bases remaining between them. CDR3 size: 13 residues. The V gene's germline CDR1 is SEHNR and CDR2 FQNEAQ (reference sequence). The full variable domain, with the rest looked up from reference TRBV7-9 and TRBJ1-2, is DTGVSQNPRHKITKRGQNVTFRCDPISEHNRLYWYRQTLGQGPEFLTYFQNEAQLEKSRLLSDRFSAERPKGSFSTLEIQRTEQGDSAMYLCASSTGQSQGYTFGSGTRLTVV.

The V and J genes are TRBV12-5 and TRBJ1-2, with TRBD1 as a possible D gene (6 bases). CDR1 LGHNT and CDR2 FRNRAP come from the germline V gene. V dropped 4 bases and J dropped 6 bases, with 12 bases sitting between them. The CDR3 totals 13 residues. CDR3 nucleotide sequence: TGTGCTAGTGGTTATGCTACAGGGAATGGCTACACCTTC. It specifies CASGYATGNGYTF.

This clonotype was detected many times. This chain joins TRBV7-4 and TRBJ1-5; 9 bases match TRBD1. Trimming removed 5 bases from V and 6 bases from J; junction bases left unmatched: 20. The CDR3 sequence is 19 residues long. The germline V gene has CDR1 SGHVT and CDR2 SQSDAQ. The CDR3 DNA sequence: TGTGCCAGCAGCCTAATTGCCTCAAACCGGGACAGGGCGGTTCAGCCCCAGCATTTT. It encodes CASSLIASNRDRAVQPQHF. Using reference TRBV7-4 and TRBJ1-5 for the parts outside the CDR3, the full variable domain is GAGVSQSPRYKVAKRGRDVALRCDSISGHVTLYWYRQTLGQGSEVLTYSQSDAQRDKSGRPSGRFSAERPERSVSTLKIQRTEQGDSAVYLCASSLIASNRDRAVQPQHFGDGTRLSIL.

This clonotype has at least ten counts. The V call is TRBV6-2 or TRBV6-3, the J call TRBJ2-2; 7 positions agree with TRBD1. V lost 6 bases to trimming and J lost 11 bases; unmatched junction nucleotides: 15. The CDR3 contains 15 residues. Germline CDR1 and CDR2: MNHEY and SVGEGT. CDR3 in DNA: TGTGCCAGCAGCCCCGGGACAGACACACCGGGAGAGCTGTTTTTT. Protein product: CASSPGTDTPGELFF.

This clonotype showed up many times. J is TRBJ2-3 and V is TRBV7-2, with D unresolved. This CDR3 spans 12 amino acids. V was trimmed by 4 bases and J by 2 bases, leaving 4 bases between them. The germline gives CDR1 SGHTA, CDR2 FQGNSA. The CDR3 DNA reads as TGTGCCAGCAGCTCCTTCACAGATACGCAGTATTTT. Translating it yields CASSSFTDTQYF.

This clonotype occurred many times. This chain joins TRBV2 and TRBJ1-1; a weak D match, TRBD1 (6 bases). In germline, CDR1 is SNHLY, CDR2 FYNNEI. There are 12 residues in the CDR3. V gave up 9 bases and J gave up 2 bases, with 10 bases separating them. The CDR3: CASDRFNTEAFF. The CDR3 DNA reads as TGTGCCAGTGACAGGTTCAACACTGAAGCTTTCTTT.

This clonotype was seen more than once but under ten times. The chain recombines TRBV6-5 with TRBJ1-1; 10 bases map to TRBD1. Trimming removed 0 bases from V and 5 bases from J; junction bases left unmatched: 3. The CDR3 runs to 15 residues. Germline V gives CDR1 MNHEY, CDR2 SVGAGI. The CDR3 loop reads CASSYSDRGQTEAFF. The CDR3 DNA is TGTGCCAGCAGTTACTCTGACAGGGGGCAGACTGAAGCTTTCTTT.

This rearrangement joins TRBV5-5 to TRBJ2-1; D unresolved. Trimming left V 1 base short and J 5 bases short, with 4 bases between. Germline assignment: CDR1 SGHKS and CDR2 YYEKEE (reference sequence). The CDR3 is 12 amino acids. CDR3 nucleotides: TGTGCCAGCAGCTTGAAGAACAATGAGCAGTTCTTC. Translated: CASSLKNNEQFF.

This clonotype was seen many times. V usage is TRBV6-5 and J usage is TRBJ2-3; the D gene could be TRBD1 or TRBD2 (6 bases each). This CDR3 region has 15 residues. Germline V gene data show CDR1 as MNHEY and CDR2 as SVGAGI. V lost 0 bases and J 6 bases, leaving 13 bases between the germline ends. The CDR3 DNA reads as TGTGCCAGCAGTTACTCTTCGGGGGCGCCGGATACGCAGTATTTT. Its protein product is CASSYSSGAPDTQYF.

In this sample, this clonotype turned up many times. The rearrangement uses TRBV7-2 and TRBJ2-2, with D tentatively TRBD1 (5 bases). V was clipped by 3 bases and J by 0 bases, with 8 bases between them. Germline values: CDR1 SGHTA, CDR2 FQGNSA. This CDR3 has 15 amino acids. Here the CDR3 reads CASSFDSANTGELFF. CDR3 nucleotides: TGTGCCAGCAGCTTTGACAGTGCGAACACCGGGGAGCTGTTTTTT.

This clonotype was counted only a few times. The chain is built from TRBV20-1 and TRBJ1-4; 10 bases are a match to TRBD1. There are 15 residues in the CDR3. Unmatched junction bases numbered 6, after V lost 1 base and J lost 7 bases. CDR1 DFQATT and CDR2 SNEGSKA come from the germline V gene (reference sequence). CDR3 bases: TGCAGTGCTAGAGTCCCGAGGGACAGGGGTGAAAAACTGTTTTTT. It specifies CSARVPRDRGEKLFF.

This clonotype appeared many times. The V gene is TRBV6-5, the J gene TRBJ2-6; a weak D match, TRBD2 (6 bases). The length of the CDR3 is 16 residues. Germline loops: CDR1 MNHEY, CDR2 SVGAGI. V lost 7 bases to trimming and J lost 0 bases, with 13 bases between them. The CDR3 protein is CASTPGEASGANVLTF. The CDR3 nucleotides are TGTGCCAGCACCCCGGGAGAGGCCTCTGGGGCCAACGTCCTGACTTTC.

This clonotype was observed at least ten times. The chain is built from TRBV7-9 and TRBJ1-2, with TRBD1 matching 9 bases. CDR1 SEHNR and CDR2 FQNEAQ come from the germline V gene (reference sequence). The length of the CDR3 is 15 residues. Losses at the gene ends were 5 bases for V and 6 bases for J; bases not matched to a gene: 10. For the CDR3, the DNA is TGTGCCAGCAGCCGTCCCGGGACAGGGAACCATGGCTACACCTTC. The encoded protein is CASSRPGTGNHGYTF.

The chain is built from TRBV9 and TRBJ2-7, with D possibly TRBD2 on 6 matching bases. V dropped 4 bases and J dropped 7 bases, with 15 bases sitting between them. The CDR3 extends over 13 amino acids. Germline values: CDR1 SGDLS, CDR2 YYNGEE. The CDR3: CASSPKSGYEQYF. CDR3 nucleotides: TGTGCCAGCAGCCCCAAAAGCGGGTATGAGCAGTACTTC.

This clonotype was seen ten or more times. V is TRBV7-2 and J is TRBJ2-1; tentative D call: TRBD1 (5 bases). The V gene lost 1 base and the J gene lost 6 bases, with 7 bases spanning the gap. The germline V gene has CDR1 SGHTA and CDR2 FQGNSA. The CDR3 sequence is 13 residues long. The CDR3 bases are TGTGCCAGCAGCTTAGAAGGGGCCAATGAGCAGTTCTTC. Translating gives CASSLEGANEQFF.

This clonotype was seen more than once but under ten times. The V call is TRBV20-1, the J call TRBJ2-7; D is unclear. Germline lookup yields CDR1 DFQATT and CDR2 SNEGSKA (reference sequence). The CDR3 runs to 14 residues. V shed 3 bases and J shed 4 bases, with 16 bases lying between them. CDR3 sequence reads: CSASGQIGSYEQYF. The DNA for the CDR3 is TGCAGTGCTAGTGGGCAGATTGGATCGTACGAGCAGTACTTC.

Only one count was recorded for this clonotype. V gene TRBV5-1 combines with J gene TRBJ2-1; 9 bases are shared with TRBD1. The V and J ends lost 2 bases and 1 base, in that order; junction bases with no gene match: 7. The germline V gene encodes CDR1 SGHRS and CDR2 YFSETQ. The CDR3 totals 17 residues. CDR3 region: CASSFGSGQGSYNEQFF. The CDR3 DNA is TGCGCCAGCAGCTTTGGTTCAGGACAGGGGTCCTACAATGAGCAGTTCTTC. The whole variable domain, remainder taken from reference TRBV5-1 and TRBJ2-1, is KAGVTQTPRYLIKTRGQQVTLSCSPISGHRSVSWYQQTPGQGLQFLFEYFSETQRNKGNFPGRFSGRQFSNSRSEMNVSTLELGDSALYLCASSFGSGQGSYNEQFFGPGTRLTVL.

A few counts support this clonotype. The chain couples TRBV20-1 to TRBJ2-1; 11 bases align to TRBD2. CDR1 and CDR2 (germline): DFQATT, SNEGSKA (reference sequence). The CDR3 consists of 14 residues. V trimming: 6 bases; J trimming: 6 bases; junction bases outside the gene matches: 7. The CDR3 loop reads CSASTSGGFNEQFF. DNA for the CDR3: TGCAGTGCCAGTACTAGCGGGGGTTTCAATGAGCAGTTCTTC.

This clonotype was counted a few times. The chain recombines TRBV29-1 with TRBJ2-3; D ambiguous. V lost 0 bases to trimming and J lost 7 bases, with 17 bases between them. This CDR3 has 15 residues. Germline loops: CDR1 SQVTM, CDR2 ANQGSEA. CDR3 nucleotide sequence: TGCAGCGTTGAAGATCGGGCTCACCGGATGCATACGCAGTATTTT. It translates to CSVEDRAHRMHTQYF.

This clonotype was counted only a few times. The V gene is TRBV20-1, the J gene TRBJ1-6; D unresolved. V lost 3 bases to trimming and J lost 0 bases, with 18 bases between them. The CDR3 sequence is 18 residues long. Germline V lookup: CDR1 DFQATT, CDR2 SNEGSKA (reference sequence). The CDR3 spells CSASRVDGGTSYNSPLHF. In DNA form, the CDR3 reads TGCAGTGCTAGCCGCGTCGACGGAGGAACCTCCTATAATTCACCCCTCCACTTT.

V usage is TRBV12-3 or TRBV12-4 and J usage is TRBJ2-2; perhaps TRBD1 as D (5 bases). CDR3 length: 17 residues. V lost 3 bases to trimming and J lost 4 bases, with 18 bases between them. DNA of the CDR3: TGTGCCAGCAGTTTTCTTGTGGAGACAGCCCCCACCGGGGAGCTGTTTTTT. Residues: CASSFLVETAPTGELFF.

This chain connects TRBV7-2 to TRBJ2-3; 13 nucleotides align to TRBD2. The germline CDR1 and CDR2 sequences are SGHTA and FQGNSA. CDR3 length: 19 residues. V gave up 4 bases and J gave up 5 bases; unmatched junction bases: 15. The CDR3 DNA follows: TGTGCCAGCAGCTCCCTTCCCCCTCTACTAGCGGGGGGGCAAGATACGCAGTATTTT. This codes for CASSSLPPLLAGGQDTQYF.

V usage is TRBV18 and J usage is TRBJ2-7, with 10 bases identical to TRBD2. Losses at the gene ends were 4 bases for V and 0 bases for J; bases not matched to a gene: 6. CDR3 length equals 16 residues. The germline V gene encodes CDR1 KGHSH and CDR2 LQKENI. The CDR3 DNA reads as TGTGCCAGCTCACTAGAAGCGGGGGGGGCCTCCTACGAGCAGTACTTC. Amino acid sequence: CASSLEAGGASYEQYF.

At least ten counts were recorded for this clonotype. This chain uses TRBV7-2 with TRBJ1-5; TRBD1 aligns across 8 bases. V was clipped by 4 bases and J by 6 bases; unmatched bases: 2. In germline, CDR1 is SGHTA, CDR2 FQGNSA. The CDR3 runs to 13 residues. The CDR3 loop reads CASSSTGAQPQHF. CDR3 bases: TGTGCCAGCAGCTCGACAGGGGCTCAGCCCCAGCATTTT.